Following are 26 T cell receptor beta chains from one sample sequenced in a study of blood T cell repertoires in COVID-19. TCRdb's table, derived via immunoSEQ multiplex PCR, lists solely in-frame clones and lacks some. This table holds about 200,000 clones, roughly 85% found once. The material sequenced was peripheral blood. The receptors were gathered from a man in his 60s with acute or convalescent COVID-19.

This sequence joins TRBV7-2 and TRBJ2-3; the D gene is possibly TRBD2 (6 bases). CDR3 length equals 14 residues. V was pared by 2 bases and J by 1 base, with 7 bases between. Germline V CDR1 and CDR2: SGHTA, FQGNSA. The CDR3 DNA sequence: TGTGCCAGCAGCTTAAGGGAGGGCACAGATACGCAGTATTTT. Amino acids: CASSLREGTDTQYF.

This CDR3 is CASSFFGPTDTQYF. The CDR3 DNA is TGTGCCAGCAGCTTTTTCGGTCCTACAGATACGCAGTATTTT. The chain joins TRBV7-2 to TRBJ2-3, with D unclear. Per germline, CDR1 SGHTA and CDR2 FQGNSA. V lost 3 bases, J lost 3 bases, and 10 bases lay in between. This CDR3 is 14 amino acids long.

The chain carries TRBV29-1 and TRBJ2-2; D uncertain. Trimming removed 3 bases at V and 5 bases at J, with 7 bases between. The CDR3 totals 12 residues. The germline CDR1 and CDR2 sequences are SQVTM and ANQGSEA. The CDR3 DNA is TGCAGCGTTGAGGAGAGAACCGGGGAGCTGTTTTTT. Amino acids: CSVEERTGELFF.

This chain joins TRBV28 and TRBJ2-1; TRBD1 is a possible D gene (5 bases). CDR3 length: 14 amino acids. The ends were cut back, 4 bases at V and 7 bases at J, with 14 bases in the middle. Germline V gene lookup returns CDR1 MDHEN and CDR2 SYDVKM. The CDR3, as DNA: TGTGCCAGCAGTTGGGGCAGGGCTAGGAATGAGCAGTTCTTC. This codes for CASSWGRARNEQFF.

The chain employs TRBV1 and TRBJ2-5; no check of the table's D call, TRBD2, against the DNA was made. TRBV1 is noted as a pseudogene. This CDR3 comprises 17 residues. CDR3 sequence: CTSSPPETSGNQETQYF. In DNA form, the CDR3 reads TGCACCAGCAGCCCCCCGGAGACTAGCGGAAACCAAGAGACCCAGTACTTC.

The rearrangement uses TRBV18 and TRBJ2-5; maybe TRBD1 (5 bases). The CDR3 is 14 amino acids. Trimming removed 3 bases at V and 2 bases at J, with 10 bases between. Germline-derived CDR1 and CDR2 are KGHSH and LQKENI. The DNA for the CDR3 is TGTGCCAGCTCACCTAGGGCAGGGCAAGAGACCCAGTACTTC. Translation gives CASSPRAGQETQYF. Complete variable domain (other parts from reference TRBV18 and TRBJ2-5): NAGVMQNPRHLVRRRGQEARLRCSPMKGHSHVYWYRQLPEEGLKFMVYLQKENIIDESGMPKERFSAEFPKEGPSILRIQQVVRGDSAAYFCASSPRAGQETQYFGPGTRLLVL.

This clone was counted between two and nine times. The chain joins TRBV18 to TRBJ2-5; TRBD2 is a possible D gene (7 bases). CDR3 length: 14 amino acids. Trimming stripped 3 bases from V and 5 bases from J, with 13 bases between. Per the germline V gene, CDR1 is KGHSH and CDR2 is LQKENI. CDR3 in amino acids: CASSPGGGGETQYF. The CDR3 DNA is TGTGCCAGCTCACCTGGGGGGGGCGGTGAGACCCAGTACTTC. The full variable domain, completed using reference TRBV18 and TRBJ2-5, is NAGVMQNPRHLVRRRGQEARLRCSPMKGHSHVYWYRQLPEEGLKFMVYLQKENIIDESGMPKERFSAEFPKEGPSILRIQQVVRGDSAAYFCASSPGGGGETQYFGPGTRLLVL.

The chain has TRBV6-5 and TRBJ2-7, with D uncertain. The CDR3 is 13 residues long. V dropped 6 bases and J dropped 6 bases, with 15 bases sitting between them. CDR1 MNHEY and CDR2 SVGAGI come from the germline V gene. Here the CDR3 DNA reads TGTGCCAGCAGCGTGAAAACCACGGGCGAGCAGTACTTC. It encodes CASSVKTTGEQYF.

This clone occurred once. The J gene is TRBJ2-7, the V gene TRBV14; D is unresolved. Germline V lookup: CDR1 SGHDN, CDR2 FVKESK. The CDR3 has 12 amino acids. V lost 4 bases, J lost 2 bases, and 6 bases lay in between. This chain's CDR3 is CASSRTAYEQYF. The CDR3 DNA reads as TGTGCCAGCAGCCGAACGGCCTACGAGCAGTACTTC.

V and J are TRBV5-6 and TRBJ2-1; 13 positions match TRBD2. After removal of 4 bases from V and 8 bases from J, the junction contained 6 bases not matched to a gene. The CDR3 runs 15 residues. Per the germline V gene, CDR1 is SGHDT and CDR2 is YYEEEE. The CDR3 nucleotides read TGTGCCAGCAGCGCCGGACTAGCGGGAGTGGATGAGCAGTTCTTC. Protein: CASSAGLAGVDEQFF.

The chain uses TRBV10-1 and TRBJ2-1; D might be TRBD2 (5 bases). The germline V gene has CDR1 WNHNN and CDR2 SYGVQD (reference sequence). This CDR3 is 12 amino acids long. The V end lost 3 bases, the J end lost 9 bases, and 9 bases lay between the germline ends. The CDR3 reads CASSDGVREQFF. The CDR3 coding sequence is TGCGCCAGCAGTGACGGGGTACGTGAGCAGTTCTTC.

The chain carries TRBV4-2 and TRBJ2-1; D ambiguous. CDR1 and CDR2 (germline): LGHNA, YNFKEQ. CDR3 size: 14 residues. V was pared by 2 bases and J by 7 bases, with 12 bases between. The CDR3 DNA follows: TGTGCCAGCAGCCAATCGGGTGACTCTAATGAGCAGTTCTTC. It yields the protein CASSQSGDSNEQFF.

This clone has only one observation. The chain couples TRBV4-1 to TRBJ1-6; 8 bases map to TRBD1. This CDR3 has 14 residues. Germline V gene lookup returns CDR1 MGHRA and CDR2 YSYEKL. The J segment lost 7 bases and the V segment lost 3 bases, leaving 2 bases of the junction unmatched. The CDR3 nucleotides read TGCGCCAGCAGCCAGGACAGGGAAAATTCACCCCTCCACTTT. Its protein is CASSQDRENSPLHF.

This clone was observed once. This chain joins TRBV4-3 and TRBJ1-2, with 10 positions matching TRBD1. Germline V lookup: CDR1 LGHNA, CDR2 YSLEER. The J segment lost 7 bases and the V segment lost 0 bases, leaving 8 bases of the junction unmatched. This CDR3 contains 16 residues. DNA for the CDR3: TGCGCCAGCAGCCAAGAAGGGACAGGGGTGTTTGGTGGCTACACCTTC. Amino acid sequence: CASSQEGTGVFGGYTF.

V usage is TRBV28 and J usage is TRBJ2-7, with a possible D match to TRBD1 (6 bases). The germline CDR1 and CDR2 sequences are MDHEN and SYDVKM. The CDR3 consists of 13 residues. The V end lost 10 bases, the J end lost 3 bases, and 16 bases lay between the germline ends. The CDR3 bases are TGTGCCACACAGGGACGGCAGCTCTACGAGCAGTACTTC. This gives the protein CATQGRQLYEQYF. Supplemented by reference TRBV28 and TRBJ2-7, the full variable domain reads DVKVTQSSRYLVKRTGEKVFLECVQDMDHENMFWYRQDPGLGLRLIYFSYDVKMKEKGDIPEGYSVSREKKERFSLILESASTNQTSMYLCATQGRQLYEQYFGPGTRLTVT.

In DNA form, the CDR3 reads TGCGCCAGCAGCCAATCGGTATCGGGGAACTACGAGCAGTACTTC. Its protein is CASSQSVSGNYEQYF. The chain joins TRBV4-1 to TRBJ2-7; perhaps TRBD2 as D (5 bases). CDR3 length: 15 residues. Trimming left V 2 bases short and J 3 bases short, with 14 bases between. CDR1 and CDR2 from the germline V gene are MGHRA and YSYEKL.

The CDR3 is CASSARNYGYTF. The CDR3 nucleotides read TGTGCCAGCTCAGCCAGAAACTATGGCTACACCTTC. The V gene is TRBV18, the J gene TRBJ1-2; D call uncertain. CDR3 length: 12 residues. CDR1 and CDR2 from the germline V gene are KGHSH and LQKENI. V was clipped by 5 bases and J by 2 bases, with 6 bases between them. Using reference TRBV18 and TRBJ1-2 for the parts outside the CDR3, the full variable domain is NAGVMQNPRHLVRRRGQEARLRCSPMKGHSHVYWYRQLPEEGLKFMVYLQKENIIDESGMPKERFSAEFPKEGPSILRIQQVVRGDSAAYFCASSARNYGYTFGSGTRLTVV.

This clone was counted only a few times. The chain joins TRBV5-1 to TRBJ2-7; 7 bases map to TRBD2. V lost 5 bases and J lost 3; bases outside the gene matches: 14. The V gene's germline CDR1 is SGHRS and CDR2 YFSETQ. The CDR3 spans 16 residues. The CDR3 loop reads CASSSPWRGTVYEQYF. The CDR3 DNA is TGCGCCAGCAGTTCGCCCTGGCGGGGGACTGTCTACGAGCAGTACTTC.

The chain employs TRBV4-3 and TRBJ2-7, with 7 bases identical to TRBD2. CDR3 length equals 22 residues. The V and J ends lost 0 bases and 3 bases, in that order; junction bases with no gene match: 26. Germline V gives CDR1 LGHNA, CDR2 YSLEER. The CDR3 is CASSQDLVPMTSRGSINYEQYF. In DNA form, the CDR3 reads TGCGCCAGCAGCCAAGATTTAGTACCAATGACATCGCGGGGGTCAATAAACTACGAGCAGTACTTC.

The chain recombines TRBV29-1 with TRBJ2-1; possible D gene TRBD1, 5 bases. This CDR3 contains 12 residues. Germline V gene data show CDR1 as SQVTM and CDR2 as ANQGSEA. Deletions cut 5 bases from V and 8 bases from J, with 13 bases between. CDR3 region: CSVSQGRDEQFF. In DNA form, the CDR3 reads TGCAGCGTTTCCCAGGGCCGCGATGAGCAGTTCTTC.

The V call is TRBV29-1, the J call TRBJ2-1; 7 nucleotides agree with TRBD1. With V trimmed by 7 bases and J by 8 bases, 5 bases remained unmatched. The CDR3 length is 11 residues. Germline CDR1 SQVTM, CDR2 ANQGSEA. The DNA for the CDR3 is TGCAGCGCTCGACAGGGCCATGAGCAGTTCTTC. Translation: CSARQGHEQFF.

This chain links TRBV21-1 with TRBJ1-4; TRBD1, the D gene given by the table, was not confirmed from the DNA. TRBV21-1 is recorded as a pseudogene. This CDR3 has 18 residues. In DNA form, the CDR3 reads TGTGCCAGCAGCAAAGCGCAAATCCCCGGTGGACAGCATGAAAAACTGTTTTTT. Amino acid sequence: CASSKAQIPGGQHEKLFF.

CDR3 residues: CATSSALGDTQYNEQFF. CDR3 in DNA: TGTGCCACCAGCTCCGCCTTAGGGGACACTCAATACAATGAGCAGTTCTTC. The rearrangement uses TRBV15 and TRBJ2-1; TRBD1 is a possible D gene (6 bases). The CDR3 length is 17 residues. From germline, CDR1 is LNHNV and CDR2 YYDKDF (reference sequence). The V end lost 5 bases, the J end lost 4 bases, and 21 bases lay between the germline ends. Variable domain in full (rest from reference TRBV15 and TRBJ2-1): DAMVIQNPRYQVTQFGKPVTLSCSQTLNHNVMYWYQQKSSQAPKLLFHYYDKDFNNEADTPDNFQSRRPNTSFCFLDIRSPGLGDTAMYLCATSSALGDTQYNEQFFGPGTRLTVL.

V usage is TRBV14 and J usage is TRBJ2-3, with D possibly being TRBD2 (5 bases). Germline assignment: CDR1 SGHDN and CDR2 FVKESK. The V end was cut by 4 bases, the J end by 3 bases, with 14 bases between. This CDR3 contains 15 residues. In DNA, the CDR3 is TGTGCCAGCAGCCCGGACTGGTGGATTACAGATACGCAGTATTTT. Protein product: CASSPDWWITDTQYF.

V and J are TRBV6-2 or TRBV6-3 and TRBJ2-3, with TRBD2 matching over 7 bases. CDR1 is MNHEY, CDR2 SVGEGT, per germline. The CDR3 totals 13 residues. The trim removed 4 bases at V and 10 bases at J, leaving 8 bases unmatched. The DNA of the CDR3 is TGTGCCAGCAGTTCCCTAGCGGACCCGGCGCAGTATTTT. It is translated as CASSSLADPAQYF.

The chain employs TRBV18 and TRBJ2-7; 12 bases are a match to TRBD2. Germline CDR1 reads KGHSH; CDR2 reads LQKENI. The CDR3 is 16 amino acids. J gave up 3 bases and V 5 bases, and 8 bases lay outside the gene matches. The CDR3 loop is CASSDYGLAGRYEQYF. Here the CDR3 DNA reads TGTGCCAGCTCAGACTACGGACTAGCGGGACGCTACGAGCAGTACTTC.